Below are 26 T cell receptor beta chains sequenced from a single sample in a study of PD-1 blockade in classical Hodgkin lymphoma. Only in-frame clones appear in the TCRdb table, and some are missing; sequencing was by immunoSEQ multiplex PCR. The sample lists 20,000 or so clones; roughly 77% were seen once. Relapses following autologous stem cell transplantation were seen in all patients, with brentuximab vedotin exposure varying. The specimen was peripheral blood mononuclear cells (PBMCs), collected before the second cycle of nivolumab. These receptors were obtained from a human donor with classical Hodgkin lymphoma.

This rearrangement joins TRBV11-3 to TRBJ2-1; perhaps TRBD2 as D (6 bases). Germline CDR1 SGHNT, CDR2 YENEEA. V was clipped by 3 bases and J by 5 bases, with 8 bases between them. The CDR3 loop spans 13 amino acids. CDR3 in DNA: TGTGCCAGCAGCTTTGGCGGGAACAATGAGCAGTTCTTC. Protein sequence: CASSFGGNNEQFF.

CDR3 in DNA: TGTGCCAGCAGCTTCCCCGGGGGCGAGGGCTACACCTTC. Its protein is CASSFPGGEGYTF. The gene calls are TRBV7-3 and TRBJ1-2, with TRBD1 as a possible D gene (6 bases). The CDR3 runs 13 residues. The germline V gene has CDR1 SGHTA and CDR2 FQGTGA. V dropped 3 bases and J dropped 8 bases, with 13 bases sitting between them. The whole variable domain, remainder taken from reference TRBV7-3 and TRBJ1-2, is GAGVSQTPSNKVTEKGKYVELRCDPISGHTALYWYRQSLGQGPEFLIYFQGTGAADDSGLPNDRFFAVRPEGSVSTLKIQRTERGDSAVYLCASSFPGGEGYTFGSGTRLTVV.

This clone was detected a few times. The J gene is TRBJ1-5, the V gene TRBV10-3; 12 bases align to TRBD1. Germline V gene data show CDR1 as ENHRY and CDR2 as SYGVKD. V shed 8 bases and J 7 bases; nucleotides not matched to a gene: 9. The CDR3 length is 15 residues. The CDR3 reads CAIGRDRGLVQPQHF. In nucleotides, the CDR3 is TGTGCCATCGGAAGGGACAGGGGGCTTGTGCAGCCCCAGCATTTT.

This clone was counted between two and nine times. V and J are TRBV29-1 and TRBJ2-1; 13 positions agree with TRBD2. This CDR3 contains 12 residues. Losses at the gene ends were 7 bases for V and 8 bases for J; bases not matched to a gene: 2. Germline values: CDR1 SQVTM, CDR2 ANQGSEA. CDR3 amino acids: CSGTSGSDEQFF. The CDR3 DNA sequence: TGCAGCGGGACTAGCGGGAGTGATGAGCAGTTCTTC.

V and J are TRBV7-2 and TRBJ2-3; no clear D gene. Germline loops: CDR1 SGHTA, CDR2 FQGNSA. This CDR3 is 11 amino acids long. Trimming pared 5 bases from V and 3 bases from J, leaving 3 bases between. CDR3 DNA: TGTGCCAGCAGCCCAACAGATACGCAGTATTTT. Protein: CASSPTDTQYF.

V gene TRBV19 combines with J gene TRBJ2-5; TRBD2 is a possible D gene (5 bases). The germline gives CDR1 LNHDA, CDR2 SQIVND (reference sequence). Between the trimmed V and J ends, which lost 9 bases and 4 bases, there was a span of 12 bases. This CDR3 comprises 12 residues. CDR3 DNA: TGTGCCAGCCAAGACGGGATAGAGACCCAGTACTTC. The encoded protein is CASQDGIETQYF.

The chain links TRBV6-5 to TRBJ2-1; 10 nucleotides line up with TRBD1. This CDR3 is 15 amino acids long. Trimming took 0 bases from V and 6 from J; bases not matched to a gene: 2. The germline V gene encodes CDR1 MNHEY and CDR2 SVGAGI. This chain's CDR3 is CASSYSGTGANEQFF. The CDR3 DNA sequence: TGTGCCAGCAGTTACTCAGGGACAGGGGCCAATGAGCAGTTCTTC.

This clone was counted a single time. This CDR3 reads CASSPWTGPLNTEAFF. DNA for the CDR3: TGTGCCAGCAGCCCTTGGACAGGCCCCCTGAACACTGAAGCTTTCTTT. The chain carries TRBV14 and TRBJ1-1, with 7 positions matching TRBD1. CDR1 is SGHDN and CDR2 is FVKESK in the germline V gene. The CDR3 contains 16 residues. The V segment lost 4 bases and the J segment 0 bases; nucleotides outside the gene matches: 8.

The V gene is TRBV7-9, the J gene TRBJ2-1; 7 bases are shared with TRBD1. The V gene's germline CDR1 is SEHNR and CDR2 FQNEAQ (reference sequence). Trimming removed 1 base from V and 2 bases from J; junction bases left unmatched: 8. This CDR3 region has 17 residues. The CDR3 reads CASSLEPRTGPYNEQFF. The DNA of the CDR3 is TGTGCCAGCAGCTTAGAGCCCCGGACAGGACCCTACAATGAGCAGTTCTTC.

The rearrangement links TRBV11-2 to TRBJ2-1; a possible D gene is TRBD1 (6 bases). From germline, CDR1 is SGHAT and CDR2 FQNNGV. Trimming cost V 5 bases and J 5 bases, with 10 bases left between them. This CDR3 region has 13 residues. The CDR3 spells CASSGGQNNEQFF. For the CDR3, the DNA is TGTGCCAGCAGCGGAGGACAGAACAATGAGCAGTTCTTC.

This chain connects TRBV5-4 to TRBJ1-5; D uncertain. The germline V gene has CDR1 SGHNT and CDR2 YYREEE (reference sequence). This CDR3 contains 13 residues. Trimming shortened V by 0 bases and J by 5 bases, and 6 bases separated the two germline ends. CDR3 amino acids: CASSLDRDQPQHF. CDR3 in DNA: TGTGCCAGCAGCTTGGATAGGGATCAGCCCCAGCATTTT.

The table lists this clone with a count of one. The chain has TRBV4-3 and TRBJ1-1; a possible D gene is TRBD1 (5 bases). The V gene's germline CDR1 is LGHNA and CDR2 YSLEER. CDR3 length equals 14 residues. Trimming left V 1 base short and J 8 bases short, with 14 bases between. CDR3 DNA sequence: TGCGCCAGCAGCCAAGTAAACGAGGGGCGGGAAGCTTTCTTT. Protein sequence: CASSQVNEGREAFF.

CDR3 loop: CASSQAGGNQPQHF. CDR3 DNA: TGCGCCAGCAGCCAAGCAGGGGGCAATCAGCCCCAGCATTTT. This chain uses TRBV4-1 with TRBJ1-5; D possibly corresponds to TRBD1 (6 bases). From germline, CDR1 is MGHRA and CDR2 YSYEKL. The CDR3 loop spans 14 amino acids. Trimming left V 1 base short and J 2 bases short, with 6 bases between.

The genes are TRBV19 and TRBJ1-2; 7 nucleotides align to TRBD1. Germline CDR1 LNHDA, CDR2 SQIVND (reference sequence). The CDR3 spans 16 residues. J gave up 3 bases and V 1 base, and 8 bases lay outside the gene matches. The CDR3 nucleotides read TGTGCCAGTAGTATAGTGACAGGGAATGGATACTATGGCTACACCTTC. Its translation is CASSIVTGNGYYGYTF.

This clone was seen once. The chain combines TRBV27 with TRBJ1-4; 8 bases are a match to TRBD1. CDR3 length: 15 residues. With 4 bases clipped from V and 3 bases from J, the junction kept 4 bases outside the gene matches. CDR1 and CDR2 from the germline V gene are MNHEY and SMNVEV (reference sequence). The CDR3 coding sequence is TGTGCCAGCAGTTCTCGGGACAGGCCTAATGAAAAACTGTTTTTT. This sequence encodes CASSSRDRPNEKLFF.

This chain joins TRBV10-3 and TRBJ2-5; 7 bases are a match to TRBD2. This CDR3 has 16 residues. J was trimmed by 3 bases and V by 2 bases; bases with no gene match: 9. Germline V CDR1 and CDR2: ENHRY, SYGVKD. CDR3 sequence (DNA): TGTGCCATCAGTGAGCGGGGGGACCGAGGCAAAGAGACCCAGTACTTC. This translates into CAISERGDRGKETQYF.

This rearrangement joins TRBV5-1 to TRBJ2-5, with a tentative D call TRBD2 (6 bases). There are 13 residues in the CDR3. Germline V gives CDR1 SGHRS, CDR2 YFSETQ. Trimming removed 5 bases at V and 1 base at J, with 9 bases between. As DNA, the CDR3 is TGCGCCAGCAGTTTCGGGGGCCAAGAGACCCAGTACTTC. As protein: CASSFGGQETQYF.

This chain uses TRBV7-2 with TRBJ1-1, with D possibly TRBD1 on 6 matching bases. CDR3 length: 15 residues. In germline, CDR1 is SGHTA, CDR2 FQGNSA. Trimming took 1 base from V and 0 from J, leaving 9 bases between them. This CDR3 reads CASSLEGDMNTEAFF. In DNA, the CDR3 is TGTGCCAGCAGCTTAGAAGGGGACATGAACACTGAAGCTTTCTTT.

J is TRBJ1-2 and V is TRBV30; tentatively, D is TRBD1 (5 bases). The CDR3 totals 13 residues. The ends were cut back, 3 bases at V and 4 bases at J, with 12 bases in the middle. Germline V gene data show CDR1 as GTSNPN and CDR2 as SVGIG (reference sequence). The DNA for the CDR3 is TGTGCCTGGAGCGGGACGTTCCTCTATGGCTACACCTTC. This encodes CAWSGTFLYGYTF.

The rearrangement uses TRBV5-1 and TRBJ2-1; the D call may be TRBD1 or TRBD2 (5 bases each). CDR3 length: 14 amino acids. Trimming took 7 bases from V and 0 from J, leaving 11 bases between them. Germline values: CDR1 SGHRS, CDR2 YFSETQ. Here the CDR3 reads CASAGTPSYNEQFF. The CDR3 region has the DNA TGCGCCAGCGCCGGGACCCCCTCCTACAATGAGCAGTTCTTC.

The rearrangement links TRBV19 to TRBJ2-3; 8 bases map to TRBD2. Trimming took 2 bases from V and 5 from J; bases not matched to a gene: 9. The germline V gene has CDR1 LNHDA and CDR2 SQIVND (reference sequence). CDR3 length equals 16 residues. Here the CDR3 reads CASSISGSQRGDTQYF. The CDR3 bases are TGTGCCAGTAGTATAAGCGGGAGCCAAAGGGGAGATACGCAGTATTTT.

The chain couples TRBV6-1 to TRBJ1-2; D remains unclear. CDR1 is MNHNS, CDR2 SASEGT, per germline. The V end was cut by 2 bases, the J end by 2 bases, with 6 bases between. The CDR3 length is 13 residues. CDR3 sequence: CASSEQANYGYTF. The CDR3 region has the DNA TGTGCCAGCAGTGAACAGGCAAACTATGGCTACACCTTC.

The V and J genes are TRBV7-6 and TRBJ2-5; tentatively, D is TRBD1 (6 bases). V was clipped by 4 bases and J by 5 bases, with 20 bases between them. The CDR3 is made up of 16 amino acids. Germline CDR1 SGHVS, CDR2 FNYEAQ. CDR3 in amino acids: CASSYLYRATGETQYF. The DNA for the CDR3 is TGTGCCAGCAGCTATCTTTACAGGGCAACGGGGGAGACCCAGTACTTC.

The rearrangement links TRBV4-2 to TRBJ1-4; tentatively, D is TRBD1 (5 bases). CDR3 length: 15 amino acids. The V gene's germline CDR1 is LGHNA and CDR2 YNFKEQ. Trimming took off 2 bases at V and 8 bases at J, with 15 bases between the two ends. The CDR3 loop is CASSQIQGAEEKLFF. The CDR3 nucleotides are TGTGCCAGCAGCCAAATCCAAGGGGCGGAAGAAAAACTGTTTTTT.

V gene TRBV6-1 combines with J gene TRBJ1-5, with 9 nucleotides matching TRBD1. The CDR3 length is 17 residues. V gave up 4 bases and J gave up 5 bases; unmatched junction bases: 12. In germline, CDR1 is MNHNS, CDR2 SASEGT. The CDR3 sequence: CASSGSIRQGGDQPQHF. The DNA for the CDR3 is TGTGCCAGCAGTGGCTCAATCCGACAGGGGGGGGATCAGCCCCAGCATTTT.

The CDR3: CASSQDTGPYNEQFF. For the CDR3, the DNA is TGCGCCAGCAGCCAAGATACAGGGCCCTACAATGAGCAGTTCTTC. The rearrangement uses TRBV4-3 and TRBJ2-1, with D tentatively TRBD1 (6 bases). From germline, CDR1 is LGHNA and CDR2 YSLEER. V lost 0 bases to trimming and J lost 2 bases, with 8 bases between them. CDR3 length: 15 amino acids.